This T cell receptor (beta chain) was captured by sequencing in a study of Graves' ophthalmopathy and Graves' hyperthyroidism. Investigators amplified TCR beta CDR3 regions from RNA transcripts. First-round RT-PCR employed HTBI primers, with a second-round multiplex PCR after it. TCRdb redid the calling of the multiplex PCR reads with MiXCR, one entry per CDR3 protein. The table has 900,000 to 1,200,000 distinct CDR3 sequences, less than 45% seen once; the top ten hold around 10%. This clonotype was observed a few times. The junction departs from germline at one end; a sequencing error may be responsible. In germline, CDR1 is MNHEY, CDR2 SMNVEV (reference sequence). The CDR3 is 15 amino acids.

The sequencing input was peripheral blood or thyroid tissue (not recorded which). The chain carries TRBV27 and TRBJ2-7; TRBD1 or TRBD2 may be the D gene (5 bases each). The clonotype was recovered from an adult man with Graves' hyperthyroidism. CDR3 protein: CASRILRDRSHEQYF. CDR3 sequence (DNA): TGTGCCAGCAGAATTCTGAGGGACCGCTCCCACGAGCAGTACTTC.